The following is a T cell receptor (beta chain) sequence with its context. The antigen this receptor binds is unknown. No much larger clone exists at a distance of one base, and base qualities are not known. The time point label, as the study defines it: baseline before first vaccination. Vaccinee samples came from UK trials COV001 and COV002, including a single-blind randomized controlled phase 2/3 trial of AZD1222 (ChAdOx1 nCoV-19) in healthy adults. For TCRbeta chain sequencing, PBMC samples from trial participants were taken at day 0 and at day 28 after the second dose. Based on the germline V gene, the CDR1 and CDR2 sequences are SGDLS and YYNGEE. V and J lose 0 bases and 2 bases, and a span of 3 bases separates them. The CDR3 spans 13 residues, from the cysteine through the phenylalanine. Just the 39-base CDR3 DNA is kept, in frame starting at base 1. The CDR3 regions of human TCRbeta chains were analyzed by immunosequencing. The study's processing was this. TCRs in the repertoires were compared against a reference library of SARS-CoV-2-specific TCRs that had been generated with the MIRA antigen-specificity platform. Breadth was defined as the fraction of unique TCRs that were SARS-CoV-2-associated, and depth was defined as the fraction of total T cells that were SARS-CoV-2-associated. Using the MIRA data, every spike-specific TCR was mapped to the spike region that the TCR reacted to and assigned to either a CD4 or a CD8 class. Log10-transformed breadth and depth values were compared by one-way ANOVA with Sidak's multiple comparisons tests. TCRdb stores this immuneACCESS table with in-frame sequences only. Part of the clones is absent; in the studies checked, under half of the shortfall reflects unresolved V genes, and no reason is known for the rest. Clone size and V and J calls were adopted from that table, with D and trimming inferred from the DNA. The sample table contains around 120,000 clones; only one count was recorded for 85% to 90% of them. Around 30% of the sample is held by the ten biggest clonotypes.

This sample is part of a study of T cell responses to AZD1222 COVID-19 vaccine (dated by TCRdb to about 2021). Notes on the research overall: AZD1222 recipients given second doses at about 4 weeks or at about 12 weeks were pooled, since spike-specific TCR depth and breadth were not found to differ between the two schedules. Trial participants were enrolled by age into subgroups of 18-55, 56-69 and 70-plus years, and roughly 150, 30 and 60 TCR-sequenced participants, respectively, were included in these subgroups. TCR sequencing covered more than 230 trial participants: about 210 given two doses of AZD1222 and approximately 26 given two doses of MenACWY control vaccine. Overall study outcomes, separate from this receptor: Participants were mostly white British, with more females than males. The authors suggested clonal diversity may have been underestimated. Because no day 14 peak-response samples were available, repertoires were characterized only after the peak T cell response. Vaccine-associated CD4 TCRs spanned the whole spike protein, with dominant responses in regions 160-218 and 743-854. Conclusions about previously exposed vaccinees were limited because only six or seven AZD1222 recipients were SARS-CoV-2 seropositive at baseline. Reportedly, almost half of the unique spike-specific TCRs recognized epitopes lying outside the regions that are mutated in the B.1.351 and B.1.1.7 variants. The 56-69-year group was small, and its depth increase did not reach significance, likely because of low power. After two AZD1222 doses, both the breadth and the depth of spike-specific TCRs were significantly higher than at day 0 and than in MenACWY recipients.

Sample: peripheral blood, taken on day 0 of AZD1222 vaccination. The chain joins TRBV9 to TRBJ1-3, with the D gene call left open. The TCR sequence derives from an adult in good health. The DNA sequence is as follows: TGTGCCAGCAGCGTAGATCCTGGAAACACCATATATTTT. This is translated as CASSVDPGNTIYF. The entire variable domain, with the stretches around the CDR3 drawn from the reference TRBV9 and TRBJ1-3 proteins, is DSGVTQTPKHLITATGQRVTLRCSPRSGDLSVYWYQQSLDQGLQFLIQYYNGEERAKGNILERFSAQQFPDLHSELNLSSLELGDSALYFCASSVDPGNTIYFGEGSWLTVV.